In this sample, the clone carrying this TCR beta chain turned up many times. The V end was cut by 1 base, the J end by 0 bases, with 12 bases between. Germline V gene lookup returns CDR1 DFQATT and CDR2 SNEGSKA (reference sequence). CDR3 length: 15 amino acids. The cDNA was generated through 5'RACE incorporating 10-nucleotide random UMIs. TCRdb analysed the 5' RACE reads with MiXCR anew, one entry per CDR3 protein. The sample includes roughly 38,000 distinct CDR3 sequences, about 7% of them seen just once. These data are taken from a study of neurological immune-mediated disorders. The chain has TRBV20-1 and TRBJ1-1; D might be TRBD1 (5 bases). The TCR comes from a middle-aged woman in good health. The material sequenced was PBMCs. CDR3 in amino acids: CSARVSGRVNTEAFF. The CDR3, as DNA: TGCAGTGCTAGAGTCAGCGGCAGGGTGAACACTGAAGCTTTCTTT.